The 29 T cell receptor beta chains given below trace back to one sample, sequenced in a study of blood T cells in healthy people across ages. Through a sample-barcoded 5' primer and a J-beta primer mix, a second PCR was run for roughly 6 to 11 cycles. One entry per CDR3 protein, called by TCRdb with MiXCR from the 5' RACE reads. The table includes over 700,000 distinct CDR3 sequences, 25% detected once. The data were also submitted as part of a second study, on T cells of mothers and their children.

Sequencing was carried out using blood. Source of these receptors: a boy between 10 and 17 years old in good health.

This rearrangement joins TRBV4-1 to TRBJ1-2; a weak D match, TRBD1 (5 bases). The germline V and J ends were trimmed by 2 bases and 6 bases, with 22 bases remaining between them. This CDR3 has 17 amino acids. Germline loops: CDR1 MGHRA, CDR2 YSYEKL. DNA for the CDR3: TGCGCCAGCAGCCAACCCTCTGGTCAGGGTGCAGTTGATGGCTACACCTTC. Its protein product is CASSQPSGQGAVDGYTF.

This chain connects TRBV10-2 to TRBJ2-2; TRBD1 agrees at 9 bases. With 7 bases clipped from V and 4 bases from J, the junction kept 4 bases outside the gene matches. The CDR3 runs 14 residues. Germline CDR1 reads WSHSY; CDR2 reads SAAADI. The CDR3 loop reads CASTGQGFTGELFF. CDR3 in DNA: TGCGCCAGCACGGGACAGGGATTCACCGGGGAGCTGTTTTTT.

This clonotype has a handful of counts. The chain's CDR3 is CASSPGTAPGDTQYF. The CDR3 DNA sequence: TGTGCCAGCAGCCCGGGGACTGCCCCGGGAGATACGCAGTATTTT. The rearrangement links TRBV7-3 to TRBJ2-3; D is perhaps TRBD2 (6 bases). The CDR3 sequence is 15 residues long. Between the trimmed V and J ends, which lost 5 bases and 5 bases, there was a span of 17 bases. Per germline, CDR1 SGHTA and CDR2 FQGTGA. Based on the CDR3 plus reference TRBV7-3 and TRBJ2-3, the full variable domain is GAGVSQTPSNKVTEKGKYVELRCDPISGHTALYWYRQSLGQGPEFLIYFQGTGAADDSGLPNDRFFAVRPEGSVSTLKIQRTERGDSAVYLCASSPGTAPGDTQYFGPGTRLTVL.

This clonotype has more than one count but fewer than ten. This chain joins TRBV7-2 and TRBJ2-5, with TRBD2 matching 8 bases. TRBJ2-1 matches the DNA end more closely, so the J call is doubtful. The CDR3 spans 16 residues. Germline lookup yields CDR1 SGHTA and CDR2 FQGNSA. This chain's CDR3 is CASSSTGTSSTNEQFF. The CDR3 nucleotides are TGTGCCAGCAGCTCAACCGGGACTAGTAGTACCAATGAGCAGTTCTTC.

This clonotype was seen only a few times. The chain joins TRBV6-1 to TRBJ2-5, with TRBD2 matching over 8 bases. The germline CDR1 and CDR2 sequences are MNHNS and SASEGT. This CDR3 comprises 15 residues. V trimming: 6 bases; J trimming: 5 bases; junction bases outside the gene matches: 11. The CDR3 DNA sequence: TGTGCCAGCAGCGCCGTGGCTAGCGGGTGGGAGACCCAGTACTTC. Encoded protein: CASSAVASGWETQYF.

This clonotype was picked up a small number of times. In nucleotides, the CDR3 is TGTGCCAGCAGTCCTTCAACAGGGTCCTACGAGCAGTACTTC. Its protein is CASSPSTGSYEQYF. The genes are TRBV12-3 or TRBV12-4 and TRBJ2-5; tentatively, D is TRBD1 (6 bases). The tail of the sequence fits TRBJ2-7 better, so the J call may be wrong. The CDR3 totals 14 residues.

The rearrangement uses TRBV28 and TRBJ2-1; tentatively, D is TRBD2 (5 bases). Trimming shortened V by 6 bases and J by 6 bases, and 18 bases separated the two germline ends. The length of the CDR3 is 15 residues. Per germline, CDR1 MDHEN and CDR2 SYDVKM. CDR3 bases: TGTGCCAGCAGCGCCGACTACGCTTCGTTCAATGAGCAGTTCTTC. Protein sequence: CASSADYASFNEQFF.

A word on this clonotype: This may be a read error, as it is one base from a much larger clone. This sequence joins TRBV5-1 and TRBJ2-5; a weak D match, TRBD1 (6 bases). The J call may be wrong; the DNA end is better matched by TRBJ2-1. The CDR3 consists of 15 residues. Germline V CDR1 and CDR2: SGHRS, YFSETQ. The CDR3 sequence is CASKTEDRRFDEQFF. DNA for the CDR3: TGCGCCAGCAAGACGGAGGACAGACGATTCGACGAGCAGTTCTTC.

The chain carries TRBV20-1 and TRBJ1-5; 10 bases fit TRBD1. Germline V gives CDR1 DFQATT, CDR2 SNEGSKA (reference sequence). The length of the CDR3 is 14 residues. V gave up 4 bases and J gave up 1 base; unmatched junction bases: 1. The CDR3 DNA is TGCAGTGCTAAGACAGGGGGCAGCAATCAGCCCCAGCATTTT. Protein: CSAKTGGSNQPQHF.

This clonotype was counted between two and nine times. Here the CDR3 DNA reads TGTGCCAGCAGCTTAGGGGGTAGCGGGGAGGAGACCCAGTACTTC. This translates into CASSLGGSGEETQYF. The chain carries TRBV11-2 and TRBJ2-5; 8 nucleotides line up with TRBD2. This CDR3 spans 15 amino acids. CDR1 is SGHAT and CDR2 is FQNNGV in the germline V gene. The V gene end was trimmed by 1 base and the J gene end by 5 bases; junction bases not matched to a gene: 6. Full variable domain (missing parts from reference TRBV11-2 and TRBJ2-5): EAGVAQSPRYKIIEKRQSVAFWCNPISGHATLYWYQQILGQGPKLLIQFQNNGVVDDSQLPKDRFSAERLKGVDSTLKIQPAKLEDSAVYLCASSLGGSGEETQYFGPGTRLLVL.

The gene calls are TRBV29-1 and TRBJ1-2; the D is unclear. This CDR3 comprises 13 residues. Germline CDR1 SQVTM, CDR2 ANQGSEA. Trimming left V 4 bases short and J 3 bases short, with 12 bases between. The CDR3 DNA reads TGCAGCGTTGGGGTCGAAAGAGACTATGGCTACACCTTC. Its protein is CSVGVERDYGYTF. The complete variable domain, with remaining parts taken from reference TRBV29-1 and TRBJ1-2, reads SAVISQKPSRDICQRGTSLTIQCQVDSQVTMMFWYRQQPGQSLTLIATANQGSEATYESGFVIDKFPISRPNLTFSTLTVSNMSPEDSSIYLCSVGVERDYGYTFGSGTRLTVV.

In its sample, this clonotype was seen a few times. The CDR3 region has the DNA TGCAGTGCCCCGACCTCAGGACAGGGGTACTACGAGCAGTACTTC. Protein: CSAPTSGQGYYEQYF. This rearrangement joins TRBV20-1 to TRBJ2-7; TRBD1 matches 9 bases. This CDR3 spans 15 amino acids. Germline values: CDR1 DFQATT, CDR2 SNEGSKA (reference sequence). The trim removed 6 bases at V and 3 bases at J, leaving 12 bases unmatched.

This chain uses TRBV5-1 with TRBJ2-3; 13 nucleotides line up with TRBD2. Germline assignment: CDR1 SGHRS and CDR2 YFSETQ. The CDR3 is made up of 16 amino acids. V gave up 3 bases and J gave up 5 bases; unmatched junction bases: 6. CDR3 DNA: TGCGCCAGCAGCTCCAGGACTAGCGGGAGCGGAGATACGCAGTATTTT. Protein sequence: CASSSRTSGSGDTQYF.

V and J are TRBV4-2 and TRBJ1-1; TRBD1 aligns across 8 bases. Germline CDR1 LGHNA, CDR2 YNFKEQ. The CDR3 extends over 14 amino acids. J was trimmed by 4 bases and V by 6 bases; bases with no gene match: 7. The CDR3 spells CASSPGGDGTEAFF. The CDR3 DNA is TGTGCCAGCAGTCCAGGGGGCGATGGCACTGAAGCTTTCTTT.

The rearrangement links TRBV7-9 to TRBJ1-4; the D gene is possibly TRBD1 (6 bases). V was trimmed by 8 bases and J by 0 bases, leaving 13 bases between them. The CDR3 loop spans 15 amino acids. Germline-derived CDR1 and CDR2 are SEHNR and FQNEAQ (reference sequence). CDR3 sequence: CASGRQDATNEKLFF. In DNA, the CDR3 is TGTGCCAGCGGAAGACAGGACGCAACTAATGAAAAACTGTTTTTT.

The gene calls are TRBV7-8 and TRBJ2-5; 9 positions agree with TRBD2. The CDR3 spans 17 residues. V shed 0 bases and J 5 bases; nucleotides not matched to a gene: 10. Per germline, CDR1 SGHVS and CDR2 FQNEAQ. The CDR3 DNA sequence: TGTGCCAGCAGCTTAGCTGTTGGGCGGGGGGGCATGGAGACCCAGTACTTC. Translation gives CASSLAVGRGGMETQYF.

This rearrangement joins TRBV5-1 to TRBJ2-5; D is undetermined. The J call could be wrong; TRBJ2-1 is a better fit for the DNA end. CDR3 size: 13 residues. Germline CDR1 reads SGHRS; CDR2 reads YFSETQ. In nucleotides, the CDR3 is TGCGCCAGCAGCTTGGTTTCCGGGTATGCGCAGTTCTTC. This gives the protein CASSLVSGYAQFF.

The table lists this clonotype with many counts. The junction shows a germline mismatch at one end, possibly a read error. The CDR3 region is CASSLGGGGTEAFF. CDR3 DNA sequence: TGTGCCAGCAGTTTAGGGGGAGGGGGCACTGAAGCTTTCTTT. The rearrangement joins TRBV5-1 to TRBJ1-1; D is perhaps TRBD1 (6 bases). CDR3 length: 14 residues. CDR1 SGHRS and CDR2 YFSETQ come from the germline V gene.

The sample holds a few counts of this clonotype. The V call is TRBV12-3 or TRBV12-4, the J call TRBJ2-7; D is uncertain. The V end was cut by 2 bases, the J end by 0 bases, with 8 bases between. The CDR3 is made up of 14 amino acids. The CDR3 protein is CASSLSADSYEQYF. DNA of the CDR3: TGTGCCAGCAGTTTATCGGCAGACTCCTACGAGCAGTACTTC.

This clonotype was detected only a few times. The CDR3 DNA reads as TGCAGTGCTAGACACAGCAGACTAGCCGGTCAAGAGACCCAGTACTTC. It codes for CSARHSRLAGQETQYF. This rearrangement joins TRBV20-1 to TRBJ2-5; 7 bases map to TRBD2. Germline values: CDR1 DFQATT, CDR2 SNEGSKA (reference sequence). This CDR3 contains 16 residues. V shed 2 bases, J shed 2 bases, and the junction held 11 bases outside the gene matches.

This clonotype was picked up a small number of times. The chain couples TRBV6-1 to TRBJ1-1; D gene uncertain. The germline V gene encodes CDR1 MNHNS and CDR2 SASEGT. V gave up 10 bases and J gave up 1 base, with 16 bases separating them. The CDR3 runs 14 residues. The CDR3 sequence: CATSMTDENTEAFF. The CDR3, as DNA: TGTGCCACCTCGATGACGGACGAGAACACTGAAGCTTTCTTT.

This rearrangement joins TRBV11-2 to TRBJ2-1; weak D call: TRBD1 (5 bases). Looked up from germline, CDR1 is SGHAT and CDR2 is FQNNGV. The CDR3 is 17 residues long. The V end lost 3 bases, the J end lost 0 bases, and 15 bases lay between the germline ends. CDR3 loop: CASSLSRGSSSYNEQFF. In nucleotides, the CDR3 is TGTGCCAGCAGCTTGTCTAGGGGCTCCAGCTCCTACAATGAGCAGTTCTTC.

The gene calls are TRBV5-1 and TRBJ1-4, with TRBD1 as a possible D gene (6 bases). V lost 2 bases to trimming and J lost 8 bases, with 13 bases between them. Germline values: CDR1 SGHRS, CDR2 YFSETQ. This CDR3 is built from 14 residues. CDR3 sequence: CASSLGTSQEKLFF. The CDR3 DNA is TGCGCCAGCAGCTTAGGGACATCTCAGGAAAAACTGTTTTTT.

This sequence joins TRBV20-1 and TRBJ2-5; a weak D match, TRBD1 (7 bases). The CDR3 loop spans 14 amino acids. Trimming took 3 bases from V and 1 from J, leaving 12 bases between them. Looked up from germline, CDR1 is DFQATT and CDR2 is SNEGSKA (reference sequence). Here the CDR3 reads CSARGGQAQETQYF. The CDR3 DNA sequence: TGCAGTGCTAGGGGAGGACAGGCCCAAGAGACCCAGTACTTC.

The chain has TRBV12-3 or TRBV12-4 and TRBJ1-4, with 7 bases lining up with TRBD1. The CDR3 runs 15 residues. V dropped 8 bases and J dropped 7; count of bases not matched to a gene: 13. Written as DNA, the CDR3 is TGTGCCAGCGCCCAACAGGGGAGGGGGTCTGAAAAACTGTTTTTT. Residues: CASAQQGRGSEKLFF.

In this sample, this clonotype turned up a few times. This chain uses TRBV10-3 with TRBJ2-5; weak D call: TRBD2 (5 bases). Germline loops: CDR1 ENHRY, CDR2 SYGVKD. Between the trimmed V and J ends, which lost 8 bases and 5 bases, there was a span of 18 bases. There are 14 residues in the CDR3. The CDR3 here is CAIGSTIDQETQYF. CDR3 coding DNA: TGTGCCATCGGGTCGACTATAGATCAGGAGACCCAGTACTTC.

The rearrangement uses TRBV3-1 and TRBJ1-3; D gene uncertain. Trimming removed 4 bases from V and 4 bases from J, with 14 bases in between. CDR1 is LGHDT, CDR2 YNNKEL, per germline (reference sequence). The CDR3 has 15 residues. The CDR3 loop reads CASSLDSLAGNTIYF. In DNA form, the CDR3 reads TGTGCCAGCAGCCTCGACTCACTGGCGGGAAACACCATATATTTT.

This clonotype was found once. This CDR3 reads CASRSDRGSYNEQFF. Here the CDR3 DNA reads TGTGCCAGCAGGTCGGACAGGGGCTCCTACAATGAGCAGTTCTTC. V and J are TRBV12-3 or TRBV12-4 and TRBJ2-1; 9 positions agree with TRBD1. The CDR3 totals 15 residues. V lost 6 bases and J lost 0; bases outside the gene matches: 3.

V usage is TRBV13 and J usage is TRBJ2-2; 8 bases line up with TRBD2. Germline V gene sequence: CDR1 PRHDT, CDR2 FYEKMQ (reference sequence). J was trimmed by 6 bases and V by 5 bases; bases with no gene match: 8. This CDR3 contains 15 residues. In DNA, the CDR3 is TGTGCCAGCAGCCGCGGGGGGAAGGGCGCCGGGGAGCTGTTTTTT. Residues: CASSRGGKGAGELFF.